This T cell receptor (beta chain) is drawn from a study of cytomegalovirus exposure and HLA in healthy donors. Overall study results and limits: One variant, a missense change in DCLRE1C, was linked in a later analysis to TCR beta V- and J-gene trimming.

The PCR made use of 60 Vbeta and 13 Jbeta primers. Sequenced by immunoSEQ multiplex PCR; TCRdb stores in-frame clones only, minus some. Counted here are about 140,000 clones, less than 85% occurring once; the ten biggest clones make up 1.8%. In regard to this clone: Its antigen is still unknown.

Germline CDR1 reads MDHEN; CDR2 reads SYDVKM. The CDR3 loop spans 15 amino acids. Losses at the gene ends were 6 bases for V and 1 base for J; bases not matched to a gene: 4. The receptor comes from a man aged 35 to 55 in good health and CMV-seronegative. J is TRBJ2-7 and V is TRBV28; TRBD2 agrees at 12 bases. Sequences were obtained from PBMCs. The CDR3 loop reads CASSRLAGASYEQYF. In DNA form, the CDR3 reads TGTGCCAGCAGCCGACTAGCGGGAGCATCCTACGAGCAGTACTTC.